This TCR beta chain was recorded in a study of shared clonotypes between healthy human individuals. Findings of the study overall: Depth was large, yet rarefaction showed that sorted-subset sequencing was incomplete. Naive subsets tended to show greater estimated richness than memory subsets.

Comment on this clone: Its antigen is unknown.

The assay used deep level. Sequenced by immunoSEQ multiplex PCR; TCRdb stores in-frame clones only, minus some. The table has about 2.3 million clones, more than 85% seen once. CDR1 SEHNR and CDR2 FQNEAQ come from the germline V gene (reference sequence). The CDR3 covers 17 residues. The V and J ends lost 5 bases and 2 bases respectively, with 22 bases between them. This TCR was recovered from a man between 18 and 35 years old in good health. Some clones in this sample may be carry-over from other donors' samples. V and J are TRBV7-9 and TRBJ2-7, with a weak D call TRBD2 (5 bases). What was sequenced was naive CD4+ T cells from PBMCs. Regarding subset: CD45RA+ positively selected. CDR3 nucleotide sequence: TGTGCCAGCAGCCCCCGGGGTGCAGGAATAGGTGCCTACGAGCAGTACTTC. Its translation: CASSPRGAGIGAYEQYF.